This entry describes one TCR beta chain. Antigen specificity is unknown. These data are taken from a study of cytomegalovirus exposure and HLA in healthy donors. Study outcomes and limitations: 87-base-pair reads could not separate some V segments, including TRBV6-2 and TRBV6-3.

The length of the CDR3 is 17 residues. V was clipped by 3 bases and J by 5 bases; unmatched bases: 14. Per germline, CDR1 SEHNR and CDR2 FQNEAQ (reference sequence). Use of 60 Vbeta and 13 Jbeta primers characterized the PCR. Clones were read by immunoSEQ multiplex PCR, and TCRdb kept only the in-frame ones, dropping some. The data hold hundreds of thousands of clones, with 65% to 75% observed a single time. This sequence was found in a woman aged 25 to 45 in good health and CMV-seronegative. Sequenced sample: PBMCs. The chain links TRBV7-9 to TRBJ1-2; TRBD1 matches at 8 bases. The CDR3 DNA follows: TGTGCCAGCAGCTTTCGCGCTTTAGTCGGACAGGGATATGGCTACACCTTC. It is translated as CASSFRALVGQGYGYTF. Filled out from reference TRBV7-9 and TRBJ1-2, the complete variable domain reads DTGVSQNPRHKITKRGQNVTFRCDPISEHNRLYWYRQTLGQGPEFLTYFQNEAQLEKSRLLSDRFSAERPKGSFSTLEIQRTEQGDSAMYLCASSFRALVGQGYGYTFGSGTRLTVV.